These 15 T cell receptor beta chains originate from one sample sequenced in a study of human T cells and chemical hapten exposure. The time point here: patch test 2, 6 weeks after DPC sensitization. As for treatment: therapeutic diphenylcyclopropenone sensitization with weekly scalp DPC. TCRdb itself ran the RACE reads through MiXCR, one entry per CDR3 protein. The sample carries under 450,000 distinct CDR3 sequences, roughly 6% recorded once. The sequencing used whole blood, collected in connection with sensitization to the hapten diphenylcyclopropenone (DPC). The receptors derive from a woman younger than 30 with alopecia areata. Some clones in this sample may be carry-over from other donors' samples.

This clonotype was detected only a few times. The chain uses TRBV7-2 and TRBJ1-4; a weak D match, TRBD1 (6 bases). Trimming removed 2 bases from V and 7 bases from J, with 11 bases in between. CDR3 length: 14 residues. Germline V CDR1 and CDR2: SGHTA, FQGNSA. Here the CDR3 reads CASSLLGASEKLFF. The CDR3 nucleotides read TGTGCCAGCAGCTTATTGGGGGCCAGTGAAAAACTGTTTTTT.

This clonotype appeared many times. For the CDR3, the DNA is TGCGCCAGCAGCTTGAGTCCGACGTACACTGAAGCTTTCTTT. It yields the protein CASSLSPTYTEAFF. The chain recombines TRBV5-1 with TRBJ1-1; D gene unclear. Trimming shortened V by 1 base and J by 3 bases, and 10 bases separated the two germline ends. Germline-derived CDR1 and CDR2 are SGHRS and YFSETQ. The CDR3 is 14 residues long. The variable domain in full, with the rest retrieved from reference TRBV5-1 and TRBJ1-1, is KAGVTQTPRYLIKTRGQQVTLSCSPISGHRSVSWYQQTPGQGLQFLFEYFSETQRNKGNFPGRFSGRQFSNSRSEMNVSTLELGDSALYLCASSLSPTYTEAFFGQGTRLTVV.

The chain combines TRBV12-3 or TRBV12-4 with TRBJ1-6, with D possibly TRBD1 on 6 matching bases. V was trimmed by 3 bases and J by 10 bases, leaving 13 bases between them. The CDR3 runs 14 residues. In DNA, the CDR3 is TGTGCCAGCAGTTTTACAGGGTGGGAATCACCCCTCCACTTT. It specifies CASSFTGWESPLHF.

This clonotype has at least ten counts. J is TRBJ1-5 and V is TRBV20-1, with D hard to call. In germline, CDR1 is DFQATT, CDR2 SNEGSKA (reference sequence). The CDR3 is 13 amino acids. Trimming shortened V by 4 bases and J by 1 base, and 8 bases separated the two germline ends. This CDR3 is CSAKKDSNQPQHF. The CDR3 coding sequence is TGCAGTGCTAAGAAGGACAGCAATCAGCCCCAGCATTTT.

This clonotype has at least ten counts. The chain links TRBV18 to TRBJ1-1, with D perhaps TRBD1 (5 bases). The CDR3 is 13 residues long. Deletions cut 6 bases from V and 5 bases from J, with 13 bases between. In germline, CDR1 is KGHSH, CDR2 LQKENI. The CDR3 DNA is TGTGCCAGCTCCCCGGACACCCAAACTGAAGCTTTCTTT. This translates into CASSPDTQTEAFF.

This clonotype was seen at least ten times. The chain carries TRBV10-3 and TRBJ2-3, with unresolved D. This CDR3 comprises 14 residues. V was trimmed by 0 bases and J by 6 bases, leaving 10 bases between them. Germline V gene data show CDR1 as ENHRY and CDR2 as SYGVKD. CDR3 loop: CAISESDGQDTQYF. The CDR3 DNA follows: TGTGCCATCAGTGAGTCGGACGGGCAGGATACGCAGTATTTT.

This clonotype was seen repeatedly, ten times or more. The chain combines TRBV4-2 with TRBJ2-5; maybe TRBD2 (5 bases). Trimming stripped 1 base from V and 5 bases from J, with 20 bases between. CDR3 length: 17 amino acids. Germline V lookup: CDR1 LGHNA, CDR2 YNFKEQ. CDR3: CASSQVVSSLSRETQYF. CDR3 in DNA: TGTGCCAGCAGCCAAGTCGTGTCTAGCTTAAGTCGTGAGACCCAGTACTTC.

This rearrangement joins TRBV7-6 to TRBJ2-3; D remains unclear. From germline, CDR1 is SGHVS and CDR2 FNYEAQ. The CDR3 length is 13 residues. The germline V and J ends were trimmed by 2 bases and 3 bases, with 6 bases remaining between them. In DNA form, the CDR3 reads TGTGCCAGCAGCTTATTCTGGACAGATACGCAGTATTTT. Translation gives CASSLFWTDTQYF.

CDR3 in amino acids: CSAREPVINKQPQHF. The CDR3 DNA sequence: TGCAGTGCTAGAGAACCCGTCATCAACAAACAGCCCCAGCATTTT. The chain combines TRBV20-1 with TRBJ1-5; D not certain. Germline CDR1 DFQATT, CDR2 SNEGSKA (reference sequence). This CDR3 is 15 amino acids long. The V gene lost 0 bases and the J gene lost 7 bases, with 16 bases spanning the gap.

There are a few counts of this clonotype. This sequence joins TRBV7-9 and TRBJ1-1; D unclear. CDR1 and CDR2 from the germline V gene are SEHNR and FQNEAQ (reference sequence). V gave up 5 bases and J gave up 0 bases, with 13 bases separating them. This CDR3 has 15 amino acids. CDR3 region: CASSPATTMNTEAFF. The CDR3 nucleotides are TGTGCCAGCAGCCCCGCAACAACGATGAACACTGAAGCTTTCTTT.

This chain links TRBV7-2 with TRBJ2-3; no firm D call. Between the trimmed V and J ends, which lost 1 base and 0 bases, there was a span of 11 bases. This CDR3 comprises 16 residues. In germline, CDR1 is SGHTA, CDR2 FQGNSA. The CDR3 sequence is CASSLGRWASTDTQYF. As DNA, the CDR3 is TGTGCCAGCAGCTTAGGGCGATGGGCTAGCACAGATACGCAGTATTTT.

This chain connects TRBV7-3 to TRBJ2-1; the match to TRBD2 covers 8 bases. V gave up 4 bases and J gave up 9 bases; unmatched junction bases: 8. The CDR3 sequence is 14 residues long. Germline assignment: CDR1 SGHTA and CDR2 FQGTGA. This CDR3 reads CASSSTGTRIEQFF. The CDR3 coding sequence is TGTGCCAGCAGCTCAACCGGGACTAGGATTGAGCAGTTCTTC.

There are many counts of this clonotype. V gene TRBV29-1 combines with J gene TRBJ1-1; 8 bases fit TRBD1. There are 14 residues in the CDR3. Germline-derived CDR1 and CDR2 are SQVTM and ANQGSEA. V lost 7 bases, J lost 5 bases, and 12 bases stayed unmatched. The CDR3 DNA reads TGCAGCGGCGACCAGATGACAGGGGATACTGAAGCTTTCTTT. It codes for CSGDQMTGDTEAFF.

This clonotype came up a few times. This chain connects TRBV7-9 to TRBJ2-5; the match to TRBD2 covers 9 bases. Germline-derived CDR1 and CDR2 are SEHNR and FQNEAQ (reference sequence). Trimming at V came to 5 bases and at J to 7 bases, leaving 11 bases not matched to a gene. The CDR3 contains 15 residues. The CDR3 DNA reads TGTGCCAGCAGCCCCGTAGCGGGGGACTTTACGACCCAGTACTTC. This gives the protein CASSPVAGDFTTQYF.

The chain carries TRBV20-1 and TRBJ2-3; 11 positions match TRBD2. The CDR3 is made up of 16 amino acids. CDR1 and CDR2 from the germline V gene are DFQATT and SNEGSKA (reference sequence). Losses at the gene ends were 5 bases for V and 2 bases for J; bases not matched to a gene: 9. Here the CDR3 DNA reads TGCAGTGCTCACCTAATAGCGGGGGGGACCACAGATACGCAGTATTTT. This encodes CSAHLIAGGTTDTQYF.